This T cell receptor beta chain appears in the sequencing data of a study of blood T cell repertoires in COVID-19 (dated by TCRdb to the early 2020s). The study in broad terms: Samples covering the acute and convalescent phases of COVID-19 were provided by collaborators in the United States, Italy and Spain. A freely available public database, intended as a resource for researchers studying the immune response to SARS-CoV-2, is where the repertoires were released. The prospective study material was composed of cDNA or gDNA derived from T cells, B-cell-depleted T cells, or PBMCs. The dataset comprised deeply sampled blood TCRbeta repertoires from subjects exposed to, actively infected with, or recovered from COVID-19. Nearly every sample came with metadata listing a de-identified subject ID, COVID-19 status, age in years and sex. The samples were drawn from two sources: the first 160 participants of the ongoing ImmuneRACE study, and fewer than 1,500 subjects contributed by 6 global collaborators. Where available, HLA class I and class II types were obtained from metadata supplied by the sample provider rather than from assay-based typing.

In regard to this clone: Its cognate antigen has yet to be identified. No much larger clone exists at a distance of one base, and base qualities are not known.

Each collaborating institution followed its own protocols to collect whole blood in K2EDTA tubes. For TCRbeta analysis, collaborators shipped samples as frozen whole blood, isolated PBMCs, or DNA extracted from either of those sample types. TCRbeta CDR3 regions were amplified from genomic DNA using the immunoSEQ Assay, a bias-controlled multiplex PCR. The original methods were these. Within the assay, amplification of reference gene primers was used to estimate how many nucleated cells each sample contained. To quantify the absolute abundance of each unique TCRbeta CDR3 rearrangement, sequence reads were collapsed and filtered. Productive Simpson clonality was computed per sample as the square root of Simpson's diversity index over productive rearrangements. The table was pulled from immuneACCESS by TCRdb, which kept in-frame rearrangements only. Such tables lose some clones; where checked, under half of the loss comes from unresolved V genes, and the rest has no known cause. V and J calls and clone size come straight from that table; D and trimming were deduced from the DNA. For this sample there are under 150,000 clones; approximately 81% appear just once. The ten largest make up under 5% of the sample.

V is pared back by 0 bases and J by 1 base, with 9 bases lying between the germline termini. The germline V gene gives CDR1 as MNHNS and CDR2 as SASEGT. The CDR3 starts with the cysteine, ends with the phenylalanine, and has 16 residues. Only the CDR3 DNA is retained, 48 bases long and in frame from the first base. Points the paper makes about the study in general: The quantity of clinical and demographic metadata differed by source and by participant and was supplied without curation.

The V and J segments used are TRBV6-1 and TRBJ1-4, and possibly TRBD1, on 6 matching bases. The sample comprised peripheral blood. This receptor was identified in a woman of 80 years or more with acute or convalescent COVID-19. The CDR3 sequence is CASSEARGQTNEKLFF. At the DNA level, the sequence is TGTGCCAGCAGTGAAGCCAGGGGACAAACTAATGAAAAACTGTTTTTT.